Below, one TCR beta chain is given with its context. The sample is drawn from a study of cytomegalovirus exposure and HLA in healthy donors. CDR1 SGHNT and CDR2 YYREEE come from the germline V gene (reference sequence). V shed 5 bases, J shed 3 bases, and the junction held 3 bases outside the gene matches. The CDR3 runs 14 residues. The PCR was carried out with 60 Vbeta primers and 13 Jbeta primers. Sequencing was performed with immunoSEQ multiplex PCR; in TCRdb, only in-frame clones are kept and a portion is missing. This sample has about 100,000 clones; approximately 76% occur once, and the top ten carry roughly 2.1%.

The specimen was PBMCs. The genes are TRBV5-4 and TRBJ1-3, with 9 bases aligning to TRBD1. The clonotype originates from a man aged 18 to 35 in good health and CMV-seronegative. The CDR3 protein is CASSLDRGGNTIYF. CDR3 sequence (DNA): TGTGCCAGCAGTCTGGACAGGGGTGGAAACACCATATATTTT.